The 18 T cell receptor beta chains below were found in one sample sequenced in a study of T-cell memory formation after mild COVID-19. One entry per CDR3 protein results from TCRdb running MiXCR on the 5' RACE reads. This table holds hundreds of thousands of distinct CDR3 sequences, 15% found once. Sequencing was performed on PBMCs or a T cell subset sorted from them (not recorded which). The receptors here all came from a man younger than 35 who had mild COVID-19 (a few samples of this study predate the infection). Cell type and time point are not known.

This clonotype has at least ten counts. The V gene is TRBV12-3 or TRBV12-4, the J gene TRBJ1-6; 10 nucleotides align to TRBD1. The trim removed 3 bases at V and 9 bases at J, leaving 5 bases unmatched. The CDR3 has 15 residues. This CDR3 reads CASSLGQGSLSPLHF. CDR3 nucleotide sequence: TGTGCCAGCAGTTTGGGACAGGGGTCGCTTTCACCCCTCCACTTT.

In its sample, this clonotype was seen a few times. CDR3 coding DNA: TGTGCCAGCAGCCTCCCCCAGGCTAGCGGGGCCAATGAGCAGTTCTTC. Translating gives CASSLPQASGANEQFF. The chain couples TRBV7-9 to TRBJ2-1; the match to TRBD2 covers 9 bases. The V segment lost 5 bases and the J segment 6 bases; nucleotides outside the gene matches: 11. Germline-derived CDR1 and CDR2 are SEHNR and FQNEAQ (reference sequence). The CDR3 length is 16 residues.

This sequence joins TRBV28 and TRBJ2-3; no definite D call. The CDR3 totals 14 residues. Germline V gene data show CDR1 as MDHEN and CDR2 as SYDVKM. V lost 8 bases to trimming and J lost 0 bases, with 12 bases between them. CDR3 sequence reads: CASDVSGSTDTQYF. In DNA, the CDR3 is TGTGCCAGCGACGTATCCGGGAGCACAGATACGCAGTATTTT.

The chain combines TRBV7-2 with TRBJ1-3, with no clear D. Germline CDR1 and CDR2: SGHTA and FQGNSA. V gave up 1 base and J gave up 0 bases, with 7 bases separating them. The CDR3 contains 15 residues. CDR3 in amino acids: CASSLGVLSGNTIYF. CDR3 in DNA: TGTGCCAGCAGCTTAGGAGTCCTCTCTGGAAACACCATATATTTT.

The count of this clonotype is one. J is TRBJ2-3 and V is TRBV10-3; perhaps D is TRBD1 or TRBD2 (5 bases each). V lost 4 bases, J lost 0 bases, and 11 bases lay in between. This CDR3 is built from 15 residues. Germline CDR1 and CDR2: ENHRY and SYGVKD. The CDR3 region has the DNA TGTGCCATCAGTGTCTCGGGGCCAAGCACAGATACGCAGTATTTT. Amino acid sequence: CAISVSGPSTDTQYF.

This chain connects TRBV20-1 to TRBJ2-5; possible D gene TRBD2, 5 bases. The CDR3 runs to 13 residues. Trimming left V 4 bases short and J 1 base short, with 10 bases between. Germline assignment: CDR1 DFQATT and CDR2 SNEGSKA (reference sequence). CDR3 nucleotide sequence: TGCAGTGCTACGCGGGCCATCCAAGAGACCCAGTACTTC. Translated: CSATRAIQETQYF.

This clonotype was detected only once. The chain joins TRBV4-1 to TRBJ2-5; 12 nucleotides agree with TRBD2. The CDR3 contains 16 residues. The germline gives CDR1 MGHRA, CDR2 YSYEKL. With 1 base clipped from V and 1 base from J, the junction kept 1 base outside the gene matches. The CDR3 sequence is CASSQVLAGGQETQYF. The CDR3 coding sequence is TGCGCCAGCAGCCAAGTACTAGCGGGGGGCCAAGAGACCCAGTACTTC.

This clonotype was seen more than once but under ten times. V and J are TRBV20-1 and TRBJ2-5; 7 bases agree with TRBD2. Germline CDR1 is DFQATT and CDR2 is SNEGSKA (reference sequence). The CDR3 loop spans 15 amino acids. J was trimmed by 0 bases and V by 6 bases; bases with no gene match: 10. The CDR3: CSAQRLAWDQETQYF. The CDR3 DNA follows: TGCAGTGCCCAGAGACTAGCTTGGGACCAAGAGACCCAGTACTTC.

This clonotype showed up just a few times. This chain links TRBV5-1 with TRBJ2-7, with D perhaps matching TRBD2 (5 bases). CDR1 and CDR2 from the germline V gene are SGHRS and YFSETQ. Trimming pared 0 bases from V and 9 bases from J, leaving 22 bases between. This CDR3 region has 16 residues. The CDR3 DNA is TGCGCCAGCAGCTTGGGCTTAGCATTCTCCTCGGACTTGCAGTACTTC. Its protein product is CASSLGLAFSSDLQYF. The variable domain in full, completed from reference TRBV5-1 and TRBJ2-7, reads KAGVTQTPRYLIKTRGQQVTLSCSPISGHRSVSWYQQTPGQGLQFLFEYFSETQRNKGNFPGRFSGRQFSNSRSEMNVSTLELGDSALYLCASSLGLAFSSDLQYFGPGTRLTVT.

This clonotype was seen more than once but under ten times. The chain is built from TRBV29-1 and TRBJ2-3; D is possibly TRBD1 or TRBD2 (5 bases each). The CDR3 runs 14 residues. Germline V lookup: CDR1 SQVTM, CDR2 ANQGSEA. The V end lost 5 bases, the J end lost 4 bases, and 16 bases lay between the germline ends. CDR3 in DNA: TGCAGCGTTCGGGACGATATAGATGCAGATACGCAGTATTTT. Translation: CSVRDDIDADTQYF.

This clonotype appeared a few times. The rearrangement joins TRBV12-3 or TRBV12-4 to TRBJ1-5; D call uncertain. The CDR3 runs 15 residues. With 4 bases removed from V and 0 bases from J, the gap between germline ends came to 10 bases. The CDR3 bases are TGTGCCAGCAGTTCTATCGACGGTAGCAATCAGCCCCAGCATTTT. Translating it yields CASSSIDGSNQPQHF.

The V and J genes are TRBV7-9 and TRBJ2-7; tentatively, D is TRBD1 (6 bases). V lost 4 bases, J lost 2 bases, and 21 bases lay in between. CDR3 size: 17 residues. Germline V gene data show CDR1 as SEHNR and CDR2 as FQNEAQ (reference sequence). The CDR3 spells CASSSQGTGTLAYEQYF. The CDR3 bases are TGTGCCAGCAGCTCCCAAGGCACAGGGACCCTCGCCTACGAGCAGTACTTC.

J is TRBJ2-1 and V is TRBV7-2, with 7 bases fitting TRBD2. Germline assignment: CDR1 SGHTA and CDR2 FQGNSA. J was trimmed by 9 bases and V by 1 base; bases with no gene match: 6. CDR3 size: 14 residues. The CDR3, as DNA: TGTGCCAGCAGCTTAGGCGGGGGTCTTGTTGAGCAGTTCTTC. Its translation is CASSLGGGLVEQFF.

This clonotype came up many times. The rearrangement uses TRBV5-1 and TRBJ1-2; 9 bases fit TRBD1. V shed 4 bases, J shed 8 bases, and the junction held 6 bases outside the gene matches. The CDR3 runs 13 residues. Looked up from germline, CDR1 is SGHRS and CDR2 is YFSETQ. CDR3 amino acids: CASSPGQGEGYTF. The CDR3 nucleotides read TGCGCCAGCAGCCCGGGACAGGGTGAGGGCTACACCTTC.

The rearrangement uses TRBV7-3 and TRBJ2-1; the D call may be TRBD1 or TRBD2 (5 bases each). CDR3 length: 15 residues. Germline V CDR1 and CDR2: SGHTA, FQGTGA. The V and J ends lost 5 bases and 3 bases respectively, with 14 bases between them. The CDR3 spells CASSPSRGSYNEQFF. DNA for the CDR3: TGTGCCAGCAGCCCCTCTCGGGGCAGCTACAATGAGCAGTTCTTC.

The CDR3 loop reads CATSGSGGSSYNEQFF. The DNA of the CDR3 is TGTGCCACCAGCGGATCGGGGGGAAGCTCCTACAATGAGCAGTTCTTC. The V and J genes are TRBV15 and TRBJ2-1, with TRBD2 matching 7 bases. This CDR3 has 16 residues. The V gene end was trimmed by 5 bases and the J gene end by 0 bases; junction bases not matched to a gene: 7. Germline-derived CDR1 and CDR2 are LNHNV and YYDKDF (reference sequence).

This clonotype was recorded once. The rearrangement links TRBV29-1 to TRBJ2-2, with TRBD2 as a possible D gene (6 bases). The CDR3 covers 12 residues. V gave up 7 bases and J gave up 5 bases, with 11 bases separating them. The V gene's germline CDR1 is SQVTM and CDR2 ANQGSEA. The CDR3 nucleotides are TGCAGCGCCGCAGGAGGGACCGGGGAGCTGTTTTTT. Protein product: CSAAGGTGELFF.

This chain links TRBV12-3 or TRBV12-4 with TRBJ1-6, with TRBD1 matching over 7 bases. J gave up 9 bases and V 6 bases, and 11 bases lay outside the gene matches. This CDR3 has 15 residues. CDR3 amino acids: CASSRGGAFGSPLHF. Here the CDR3 DNA reads TGTGCCAGCAGCCGAGGGGGCGCCTTTGGTTCACCCCTCCACTTT.